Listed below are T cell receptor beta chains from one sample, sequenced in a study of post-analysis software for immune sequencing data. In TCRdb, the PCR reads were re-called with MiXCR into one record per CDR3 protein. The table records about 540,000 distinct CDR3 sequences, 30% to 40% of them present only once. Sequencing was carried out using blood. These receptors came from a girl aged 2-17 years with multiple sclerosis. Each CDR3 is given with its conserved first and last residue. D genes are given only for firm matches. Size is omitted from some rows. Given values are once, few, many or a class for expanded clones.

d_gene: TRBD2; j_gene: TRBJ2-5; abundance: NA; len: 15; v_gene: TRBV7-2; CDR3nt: TGTGCCAGCAGCCCTAGCGGGGGGCACTCTGAGACCCAGTACTTC; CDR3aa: CASSPSGGHSETQYF
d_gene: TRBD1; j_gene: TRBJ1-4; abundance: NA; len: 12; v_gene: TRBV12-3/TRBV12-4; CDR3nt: TGTGCCAGCAGCTGGGACAGGGAAAAACTGTTTTTT; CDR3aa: CASSWDREKLFF
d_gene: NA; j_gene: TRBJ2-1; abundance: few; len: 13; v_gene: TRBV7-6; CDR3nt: TGTGCCAGCAGCTTAGAACGCAACAATGAGCAGTTCTTC; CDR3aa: CASSLERNNEQFF
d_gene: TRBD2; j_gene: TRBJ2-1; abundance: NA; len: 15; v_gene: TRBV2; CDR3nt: TGTGCCAGCAGTCTTGGGACTAGCGGCGGGCGTGAGCAGTTCTTC; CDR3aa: CASSLGTSGGREQFF
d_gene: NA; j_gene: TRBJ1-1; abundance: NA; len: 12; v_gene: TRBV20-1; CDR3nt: TGCAGTGCTAGTCACGGGAGTACTGAAGCTTTCTTT; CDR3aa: CSASHGSTEAFF
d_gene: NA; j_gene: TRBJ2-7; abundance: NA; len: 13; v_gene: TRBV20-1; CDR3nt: TGCAGTGCTCTCACAGGTAGACCCTACGAGCAGTACTTC; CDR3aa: CSALTGRPYEQYF
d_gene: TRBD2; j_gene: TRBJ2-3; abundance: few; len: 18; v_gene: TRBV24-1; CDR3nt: TGTGCCACCAGTGATGGGCGGGGGGGCCCCATTAGCACAGATACGCAGTATTTT; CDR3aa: CATSDGRGGPISTDTQYF
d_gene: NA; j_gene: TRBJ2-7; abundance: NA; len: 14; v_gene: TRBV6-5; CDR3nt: TGTGCCAGCAGTTACCGACGGGGGGCAGGGGAGCAGTACTTC; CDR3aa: CASSYRRGAGEQYF
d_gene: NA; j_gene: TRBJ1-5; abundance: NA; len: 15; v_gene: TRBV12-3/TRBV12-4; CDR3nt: TGTGCCAGCAGCCTAGGCCAGCTTAGCAATCAGCCCCAGCATTTT; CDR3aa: CASSLGQLSNQPQHF
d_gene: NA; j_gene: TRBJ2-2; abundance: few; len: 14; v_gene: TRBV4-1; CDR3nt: TGCGCCAGCAAACTTGGACAGAACACCGGGGAGCTGTTTTTT; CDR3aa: CASKLGQNTGELFF
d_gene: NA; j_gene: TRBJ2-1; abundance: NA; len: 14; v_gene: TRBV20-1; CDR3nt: TGCAGTGCCCCTTTCCTTGGCGGGACCAATGAGCAGTTCTTC; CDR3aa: CSAPFLGGTNEQFF
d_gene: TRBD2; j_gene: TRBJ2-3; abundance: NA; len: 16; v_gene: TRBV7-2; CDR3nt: TGTGCCAGCAGCTCCGGACTAGCGGGGGCGGCAGATACGCAGTATTTT; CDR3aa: CASSSGLAGAADTQYF
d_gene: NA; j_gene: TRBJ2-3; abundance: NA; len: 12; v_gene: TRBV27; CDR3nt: TGTGCCAGCAGGCCGCAAACCGATACGCAGTATTTT; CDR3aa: CASRPQTDTQYF
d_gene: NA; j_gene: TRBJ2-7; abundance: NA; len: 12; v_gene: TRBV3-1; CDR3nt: TGTGCCAGCAGCAACCCCCCGGGGGAGCAGTACTTC; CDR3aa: CASSNPPGEQYF
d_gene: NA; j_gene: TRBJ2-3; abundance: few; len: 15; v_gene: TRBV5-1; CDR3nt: TGCGCCAGCAGCTTGGACGGGGTCGACACAGATACGCAGTATTTT; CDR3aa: CASSLDGVDTDTQYF
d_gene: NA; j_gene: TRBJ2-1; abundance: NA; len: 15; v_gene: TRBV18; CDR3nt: TGTGCCAGCTCACCACCGGTTGTTTCCTACAATGAGCAGTTCTTC; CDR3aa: CASSPPVVSYNEQFF
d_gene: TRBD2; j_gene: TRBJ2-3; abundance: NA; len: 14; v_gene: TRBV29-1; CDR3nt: TGCAGCGCTGGTAGCGGGGGGTCCACAGATACGCAGTATTTT; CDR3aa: CSAGSGGSTDTQYF
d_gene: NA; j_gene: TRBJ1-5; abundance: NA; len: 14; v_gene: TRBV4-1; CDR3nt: TGCGCCAGCAGCCAAGAAAGGGGAGTTCAGCCCCAGCATTTT; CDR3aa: CASSQERGVQPQHF
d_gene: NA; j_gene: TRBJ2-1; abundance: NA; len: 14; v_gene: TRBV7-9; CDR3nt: TGTGCCAGCAGCTTATCGCACCTCCCCTACGAGCAGTTCTTC; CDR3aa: CASSLSHLPYEQFF
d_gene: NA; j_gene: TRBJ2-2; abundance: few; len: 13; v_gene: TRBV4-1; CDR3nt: TGCGCCAGCGTCGCCCTGAACACCGGGGAGCTGTTTTTT; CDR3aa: CASVALNTGELFF
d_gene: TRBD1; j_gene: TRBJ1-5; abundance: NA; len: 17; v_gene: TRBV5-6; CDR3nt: TGTGCCAGCAGCTTGGAGGGCAGGGGGCGAGGCAATCAGCCCCAGCATTTT; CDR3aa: CASSLEGRGRGNQPQHF
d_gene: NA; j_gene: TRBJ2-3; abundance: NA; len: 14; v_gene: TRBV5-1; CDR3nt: TGCGCCAGCAGATTCGGTAGTGGCACAGATACGCAGTATTTT; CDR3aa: CASRFGSGTDTQYF
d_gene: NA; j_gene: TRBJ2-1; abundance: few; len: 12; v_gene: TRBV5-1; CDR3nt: TGCGCCAGCAGCACCGGGACTTTTGAGCAGTTCTTC; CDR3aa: CASSTGTFEQFF
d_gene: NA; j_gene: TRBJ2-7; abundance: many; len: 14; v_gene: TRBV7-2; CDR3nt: TGTGCCAGCAGCTTAGCGGGGGGGCCTTACGAGCAGTACTTC; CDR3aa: CASSLAGGPYEQYF
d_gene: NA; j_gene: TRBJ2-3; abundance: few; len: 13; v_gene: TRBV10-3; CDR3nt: TGTGCCATCAGTGAGCAGGGAACAGATACGCAGTATTTT; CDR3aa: CAISEQGTDTQYF